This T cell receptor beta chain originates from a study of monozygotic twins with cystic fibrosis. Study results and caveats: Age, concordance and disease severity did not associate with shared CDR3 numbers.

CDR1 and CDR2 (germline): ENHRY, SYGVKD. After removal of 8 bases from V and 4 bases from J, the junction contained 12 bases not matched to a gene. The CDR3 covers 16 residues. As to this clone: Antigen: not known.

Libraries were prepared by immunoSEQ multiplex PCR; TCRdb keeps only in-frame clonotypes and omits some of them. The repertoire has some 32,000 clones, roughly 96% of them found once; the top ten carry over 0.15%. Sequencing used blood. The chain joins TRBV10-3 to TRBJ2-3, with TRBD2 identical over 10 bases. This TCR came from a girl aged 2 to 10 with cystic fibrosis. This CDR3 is CAIESGRTSGADTQYF. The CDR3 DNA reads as TGTGCCATCGAGTCGGGTAGGACTAGCGGCGCAGATACGCAGTATTTT.